This record looks at one TCR beta chain sequence and its context. V shed 1 base and J 1 base; nucleotides not matched to a gene: 8. The CDR3 totals 16 residues. The V gene's germline CDR1 is GTSNPN and CDR2 SVGIG (reference sequence). The data were obtained in a study of cytomegalovirus exposure and HLA in healthy donors. The protocol was immunoSEQ multiplex PCR, while the TCRdb copy is restricted to in-frame clones and leaves out a portion. The table shows 150,000 to 200,000 clones, with roughly nine tenths occurring only once. This TCR came from a man between 18 and 35 years old in good health and CMV-seropositive. The chain is built from TRBV30 and TRBJ1-1, with TRBD1 identical over 8 bases. Sequenced: PBMCs. The chain's CDR3 is CAWSGRQGFRNTEAFF. CDR3 DNA: TGTGCCTGGAGTGGAAGACAGGGGTTTAGGAACACTGAAGCTTTCTTT.